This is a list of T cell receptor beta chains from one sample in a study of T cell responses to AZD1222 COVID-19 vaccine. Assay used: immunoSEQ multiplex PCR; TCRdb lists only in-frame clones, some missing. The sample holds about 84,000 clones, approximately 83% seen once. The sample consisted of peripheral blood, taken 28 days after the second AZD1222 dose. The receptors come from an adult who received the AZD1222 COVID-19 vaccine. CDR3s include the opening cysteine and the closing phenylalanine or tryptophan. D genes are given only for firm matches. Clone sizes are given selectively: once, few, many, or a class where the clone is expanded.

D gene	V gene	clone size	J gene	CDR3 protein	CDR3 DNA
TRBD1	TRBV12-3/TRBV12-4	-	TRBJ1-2	CASRTGTASGYTF	TGTGCCAGCAGGACCGGGACAGCCAGCGGCTACACCTTC
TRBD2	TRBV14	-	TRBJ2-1	CASSHLLAGRNHEQFF	TGTGCCAGCAGCCATCTACTAGCGGGGAGAAACCATGAGCAGTTCTTC
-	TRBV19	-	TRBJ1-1	CASSIVGEWDTEAFF	TGTGCCAGTAGTATAGTTGGGGAATGGGACACTGAAGCTTTCTTT
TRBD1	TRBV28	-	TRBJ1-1	CASSLRTGLTEAFF	TGTGCCAGCAGTTTACGGACAGGTCTTACTGAAGCTTTCTTT
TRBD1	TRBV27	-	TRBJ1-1	CASSLSGQVNTEAFF	TGTGCCAGCAGTTTATCGGGACAGGTGAACACTGAAGCTTTCTTT
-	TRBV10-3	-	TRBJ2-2	CAIGDGELFF	TGTGCCATCGGGGACGGGGAGCTGTTTTTT
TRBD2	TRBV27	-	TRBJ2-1	CASSAPGLAGPYNEQFF	TGTGCCAGCAGTGCTCCGGGACTAGCGGGACCCTACAATGAGCAGTTCTTC
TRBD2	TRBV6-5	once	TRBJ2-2	CASKLAGGNTGELFF	TGTGCCAGCAAGCTAGCGGGGGGTAACACCGGGGAGCTGTTTTTT
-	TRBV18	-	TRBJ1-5	CASSPPGHPIFSNQPQHF	TGTGCCAGCTCACCACCGGGACACCCGATATTTAGCAATCAGCCCCAGCATTTT
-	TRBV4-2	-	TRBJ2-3	CASSQDKAGTYRDTQYF	TGTGCCAGCAGCCAAGATAAGGCGGGGACGTACAGGGATACGCAGTATTTT
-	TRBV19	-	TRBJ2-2	CASSIAHGHGELFF	TGTGCCAGTAGTATAGCCCACGGTCACGGGGAGCTGTTTTTT
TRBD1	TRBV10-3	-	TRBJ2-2	CAISDPGQGANTGELFF	TGTGCCATCAGTGACCCAGGACAGGGGGCGAACACCGGGGAGCTGTTTTTT
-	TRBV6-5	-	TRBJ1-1	CASSPRPGNTEAFF	TGTGCCAGCAGTCCACGCCCTGGGAACACTGAAGCTTTCTTT
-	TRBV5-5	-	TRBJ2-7	CASSTQGPYEQYF	TGTGCCAGCAGCACGCAGGGTCCCTACGAGCAGTACTTC
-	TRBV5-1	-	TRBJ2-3	CASSLEGGLGVTDTQYF	TGCGCCAGCAGCTTGGAGGGGGGACTCGGCGTCACAGATACGCAGTATTTT
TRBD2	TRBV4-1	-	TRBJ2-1	CASSQDTSGAYNEQFF	TGCGCCAGCAGCCAAGACACTAGCGGGGCCTACAATGAGCAGTTCTTC
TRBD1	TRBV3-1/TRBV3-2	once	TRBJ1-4	CASSQVKGAKLFF	TGTGCCAGCAGCCAAGTGAAGGGGGCAAAACTGTTTTTT
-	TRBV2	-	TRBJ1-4	CASSGRGATNEKLFF	TGTGCCAGCAGCGGTAGGGGGGCAACTAATGAAAAACTGTTTTTT
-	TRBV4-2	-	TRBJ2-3	CASSQENGGGPDTQYF	TGTGCCAGCAGCCAAGAGAACGGAGGAGGCCCAGATACGCAGTATTTT
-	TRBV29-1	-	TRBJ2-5	CSVEGWGGTQETQYF	TGCAGCGTTGAAGGATGGGGGGGGACACAAGAGACCCAGTACTTC
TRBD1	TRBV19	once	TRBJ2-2	CASSWGQGATGELFF	TGTGCCAGTAGTTGGGGACAGGGGGCCACCGGGGAGCTGTTTTTT
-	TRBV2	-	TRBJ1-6	CASTTGSRGTLHF	TGTGCCAGCACTACGGGCAGCCGAGGGACCCTCCACTTT
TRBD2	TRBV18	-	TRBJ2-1	CASSHSGAGAYNEQFF	TGTGCCAGCTCACACTCCGGAGCGGGGGCTTACAATGAGCAGTTCTTC
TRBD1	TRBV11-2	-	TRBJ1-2	CASSLWDSQRGGYTF	TGTGCCAGCAGCTTATGGGACAGTCAAAGAGGTGGCTACACCTTC
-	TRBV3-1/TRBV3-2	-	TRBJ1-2	CASSLQTGTLYGYTF	TGTGCCAGCAGCCTACAGACAGGAACGCTCTATGGCTACACCTTC
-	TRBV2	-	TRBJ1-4	CASNGQLNEKLFF	TGTGCCAGCAATGGACAGCTTAATGAAAAACTGTTTTTT
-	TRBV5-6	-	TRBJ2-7	CASSLILGTGSYEQYF	TGTGCCAGCAGCTTGATTTTAGGAACCGGGTCCTACGAGCAGTACTTC
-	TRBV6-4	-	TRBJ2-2	CASSDSSNTGELFF	TGTGCCAGCAGTGACTCGTCAAACACCGGGGAGCTGTTTTTT
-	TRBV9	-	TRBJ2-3	CASSSRTDTQYF	TGTGCCAGCAGCTCCCGCACAGATACGCAGTATTTT
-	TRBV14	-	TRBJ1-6	CARVYNSPLHF	TGTGCCAGGGTCTATAATTCACCCCTCCACTTT
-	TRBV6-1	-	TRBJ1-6	CASSETQGSNSPLHF	TGTGCCAGCAGTGAAACACAGGGAAGCAATTCACCCCTCCACTTT
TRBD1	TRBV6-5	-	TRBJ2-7	CASSLTTGATYEQYF	TGTGCCAGCAGCCTCACGACAGGGGCGACCTACGAGCAGTACTTC
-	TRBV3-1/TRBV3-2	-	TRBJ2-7	CASSQPYEQYF	TGTGCCAGCAGCCAGCCGTACGAGCAGTACTTC
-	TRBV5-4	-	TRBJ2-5	CASSFVGVQETQYF	TGTGCCAGCAGCTTTGTGGGGGTTCAAGAGACCCAGTACTTC
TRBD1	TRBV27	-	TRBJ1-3	CASSSTGGLTGNTIYF	TGTGCCAGCAGTTCGACAGGGGGCTTAACTGGAAACACCATATATTTT
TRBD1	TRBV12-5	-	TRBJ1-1	CASGLGTGTGGAGSEAFF	TGTGCTAGTGGTTTGGGCACCGGGACAGGGGGCGCAGGGTCTGAAGCTTTCTTT
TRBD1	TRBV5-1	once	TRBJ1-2	CASRLDRGDGYTF	TGCGCCAGCAGATTGGACAGGGGCGATGGCTACACCTTC
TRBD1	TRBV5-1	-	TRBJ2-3	CASGGTGGTDTQYF	TGCGCCAGCGGCGGGACAGGGGGCACAGATACGCAGTATTTT
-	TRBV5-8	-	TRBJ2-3	CASAPLMLSTDTQYF	TGTGCCAGCGCCCCACTAATGTTGTCCACAGATACGCAGTATTTT
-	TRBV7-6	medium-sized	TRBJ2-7	CASSLGTAYEQYF	TGTGCCAGCAGCTTAGGTACAGCCTACGAGCAGTACTTC
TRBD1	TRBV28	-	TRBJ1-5	CASSSRDSWGNQPQHF	TGTGCCAGCAGTTCTAGGGACAGCTGGGGCAATCAGCCCCAGCATTTT
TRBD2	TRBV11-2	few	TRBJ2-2	CASSPTLRRGGNTGELFF	TGTGCCAGCAGCCCCACCCTTCGGCGCGGGGGGAACACCGGGGAGCTGTTTTTT
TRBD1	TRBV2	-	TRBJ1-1	CASSGGQGNTEAFF	TGTGCCAGCAGTGGGGGACAGGGGAACACTGAAGCTTTCTTT
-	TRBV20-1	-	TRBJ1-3	CSARSGNTIYF	TGCAGTGCTAGATCTGGAAACACCATATATTTT
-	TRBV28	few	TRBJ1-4	CASSPLGAGRWDEKLFF	TGTGCCAGCAGCCCGCTGGGTGCTGGCAGGTGGGATGAAAAACTGTTTTTT
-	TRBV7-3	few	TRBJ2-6	CASSLGTLTFSGANVLTF	TGTGCCAGCAGCCTCGGGACACTGACTTTCTCTGGGGCCAACGTCCTGACTTTC
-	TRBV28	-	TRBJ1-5	CASTPGGGRGQPQHF	TGTGCCAGCACCCCGGGGGGGGGAAGGGGGCAGCCCCAGCATTTT
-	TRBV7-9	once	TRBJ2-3	CASSLAPHGRGTDTQYF	TGTGCCAGCAGCTTAGCGCCACACGGAAGGGGCACAGATACGCAGTATTTT
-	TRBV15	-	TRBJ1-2	CATSSETGLNYGYTF	TGTGCCACCAGCAGCGAAACAGGGTTGAACTATGGCTACACCTTC
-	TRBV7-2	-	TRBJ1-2	CASSFPSSRRGAGYTF	TGTGCCAGCAGCTTCCCCTCAAGTCGACGAGGAGCTGGCTACACCTTC
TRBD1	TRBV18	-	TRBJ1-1	CASSSSGQGTEAFF	TGTGCCAGCTCAAGCTCCGGACAGGGCACTGAAGCTTTCTTT